The rows below give T cell receptor beta chains drawn from one sample of a study of T cells in localized non-small cell lung cancer. Assay used: immunoSEQ multiplex PCR; TCRdb lists only in-frame clones, some missing. The sample records tens of thousands of clones, around 87% being singletons. The source material was peripheral blood mononuclear cells, sampled before any cancer treatment. The receptors shown here come from a man between 40 and 75 years old with stage III lung adenocarcinoma. Each CDR3 is given with its conserved first and last residue. D genes are given only for firm matches. Expanded clones are given a class, and other clones once, few, many or no size at all.

TGTGCCAGCTCACCTTCCCAGGGTGGGAACACCGGGGAGCTGTTTTTT	CASSPSQGGNTGELFF	-	-	TRBV18	TRBJ2-2
TGTGCCAGCAGCTCAAGAGGTTCTAGCGGGGGGCTCTACGAGCAGTACTTC	CASSSRGSSGGLYEQYF	TRBD2	once	TRBV4-2	TRBJ2-7
TGTGCCAGCAGTTTCATATCGGGCAGCACCGGGGAGCTGTTTTTT	CASSFISGSTGELFF	-	-	TRBV27	TRBJ2-2
TGTGCCACCAGCAGAGAGTGGCGGAGCTCCTACAATGAGCAGTTCTTC	CATSREWRSSYNEQFF	-	once	TRBV15	TRBJ2-1
TGTGCCAGCAGTTTACAGGGGGGGGCTTCTGGCTACACCTTC	CASSLQGGASGYTF	TRBD1	-	TRBV28	TRBJ1-2
TGTGCCAGCTCACGGGACTCGACGAACAATGAGCAGTTCTTC	CASSRDSTNNEQFF	-	-	TRBV18	TRBJ2-1
TGTGCCAGCAGTTTACAGGGAATCGACCCTTACTTACCCCTCCACTTT	CASSLQGIDPYLPLHF	-	-	TRBV6-5	TRBJ1-6
TGTGCCAGCAGCTTAGCTGGGACCCAGTACTTC	CASSLAGTQYF	-	-	TRBV11-2	TRBJ2-5
TGTGCCAGCTCAACATTGGGGGCAGATTCTTATAATTCACCCCTCCACTTT	CASSTLGADSYNSPLHF	-	-	TRBV18	TRBJ1-6
TGTGCCAGCAGCTTAAGCGACGGGACCGGGGAGCTGTTTTTT	CASSLSDGTGELFF	-	-	TRBV7-8	TRBJ2-2
TGTGCTAGTGGATCTCCTAACCCGGCAACTAATGAAAAACTGTTTTTT	CASGSPNPATNEKLFF	-	-	TRBV12-5	TRBJ1-4
TGTGCCAGCAGCTACGACAGGGGGCCCGGTGAAAAACTGTTTTTT	CASSYDRGPGEKLFF	TRBD1	-	TRBV6-1	TRBJ1-4
TGTGCCATCAGTGAGTCGAAAGGGATCCTCTACGAGCAGTACTTC	CAISESKGILYEQYF	-	-	TRBV10-3	TRBJ2-7
TGTGCCAGTAGTACCACGGGACGGCCTCAGCCCCAGCATTTT	CASSTTGRPQPQHF	-	-	TRBV19	TRBJ1-5
TGTGCCAGCAGCCAGAGGGACAGCCCCGCCTACGAGCAGTACTTC	CASSQRDSPAYEQYF	TRBD1	-	TRBV4-2	TRBJ2-7
TGTGCCAGCAGCACGAGCCTAACGGGACAGGGTGCAGATACGCAGTATTTT	CASSTSLTGQGADTQYF	TRBD1	-	TRBV5-4	TRBJ2-3
TGTGCCAGCAGTTACCAATCTGCCCTTCCCCTCCACTTT	CASSYQSALPLHF	-	-	TRBV6-5	TRBJ1-6
TGTGCCAGCAGTTACGGAGACAGAACCAACTACGAGCAGTACTTC	CASSYGDRTNYEQYF	-	-	TRBV6-6	TRBJ2-7
TGTGCCAGCAGCTCCACCGGGCGGGGAAACCGAAACTACAATGAGCAGTTCTTC	CASSSTGRGNRNYNEQFF	-	-	TRBV5-6	TRBJ2-1
TGTGCCAGCAGCACGGGACAGGGGGAAACGCAGTATTTT	CASSTGQGETQYF	TRBD1	-	TRBV7-2	TRBJ2-3
TGTGCCAGCAGTCCCATTGGTGGGGGGGTTGCAGATACGCAGTATTTT	CASSPIGGGVADTQYF	TRBD2	-	TRBV2	TRBJ2-3
TGCGCCAGCAGCCCTAATGACCTAACAGGGATCTATGGCTACACCTTC	CASSPNDLTGIYGYTF	-	-	TRBV5-1	TRBJ1-2
TGTGCCAGCAGCTTGGAACCTCAGGGGTACTCTGGGGCCAACGTCCTGACTTTC	CASSLEPQGYSGANVLTF	-	-	TRBV7-3	TRBJ2-6
TGTGCCAGCAGCTTCGGAATATTAGCGGGGGGGCCGGGGACCCAGTACTTC	CASSFGILAGGPGTQYF	TRBD2	-	TRBV7-6	TRBJ2-5
TGTGCCAGCAGTTTAGGGGGTACCCTAGCGGGGGTCGGTGTTTCGGAGACCCAGTACTTC	CASSLGGTLAGVGVSETQYF	TRBD2	-	TRBV28	TRBJ2-5
TGTGCCAGCAGCTTCGGGACCTCCTATAATTCACCCCTCCACTTT	CASSFGTSYNSPLHF	-	-	TRBV7-2	TRBJ1-6
TGCAGCGTGAGGCTAGCGGGTTATGAGCAGTTCTTC	CSVRLAGYEQFF	TRBD2	-	TRBV29-1	TRBJ2-1
TGTGCCAGTAGTATCCGGACAGGGTACGGTGCCAAAAACATTCAGTACTTC	CASSIRTGYGAKNIQYF	TRBD1	few	TRBV19	TRBJ2-4
TGCGCCAGCAGCCCCATGGCCGGGGGGAATGGAAACACCATATATTTT	CASSPMAGGNGNTIYF	-	-	TRBV5-1	TRBJ1-3
TGTGCCAGCAGCACAGGGGTAGAGACCCAGTACTTC	CASSTGVETQYF	TRBD1	-	TRBV7-6	TRBJ2-5
TGTGCCAGCAGTAGAACAGGGGGGCTTAGCACAGATACGCAGTATTTT	CASSRTGGLSTDTQYF	TRBD1	-	TRBV27	TRBJ2-3
TGTGCCAGCAGTCAGAAAGGACAGTCTAACTATGGCTACACCTTC	CASSQKGQSNYGYTF	-	-	TRBV6-5	TRBJ1-2
TGTGCCATCACTGGGACCCAAAACACTGAAGCTTTCTTT	CAITGTQNTEAFF	-	few	TRBV10-3	TRBJ1-1
TGCGCCAGCAGCCAAGATCTCGCCAACAATCAGCCCCAGCATTTT	CASSQDLANNQPQHF	-	-	TRBV4-3	TRBJ1-5
TGTGCCAGCAGTCCCCCCGGACAGCCAAACACTGAAGCTTTCTTT	CASSPPGQPNTEAFF	-	-	TRBV6-6	TRBJ1-1
TGTGCCAGCAGCCAACGGACATCCTCCTACGAGCAGTACTTC	CASSQRTSSYEQYF	-	-	TRBV11-2	TRBJ2-7
TGTGCCAGCAGCGTATCCTCTAGCGGGGGGGCTAGCACAGATACGCAGTATTTT	CASSVSSSGGASTDTQYF	TRBD2	once	TRBV9	TRBJ2-3
TGTGCCAGTGGGAACAGGGGTAATCAGCCCCAGCATTTT	CASGNRGNQPQHF	TRBD1	-	TRBV19	TRBJ1-5
TGTGCCAGCAGGCAACAGGGGGCGGGTGGCTACACCTTC	CASRQQGAGGYTF	TRBD1	-	TRBV6-1	TRBJ1-2
TGTGCCAGCAGCCTTGGACAGGGGGCCTACGAGCAGTACTTC	CASSLGQGAYEQYF	TRBD1	-	TRBV7-3	TRBJ2-7
TGTGCCATTAGGACAGGGCCCGGTAACGCTGAAGCTTTCTTT	CAIRTGPGNAEAFF	TRBD1	-	TRBV19	TRBJ1-1
TGTGCCAGCAGCTCAATCGGGACTAGCGCTCAAGAGACCCAGTACTTC	CASSSIGTSAQETQYF	TRBD2	-	TRBV7-2	TRBJ2-5
TGTGCCACCAGCGGCGGTGGGGATAACACCGGGGAGCTGTTTTTT	CATSGGGDNTGELFF	-	-	TRBV15	TRBJ2-2
TGTGCCAGCAGCCAACAGTCAAGCGGGGGGGTGTTATCGGAGACCCAGTACTTC	CASSQQSSGGVLSETQYF	TRBD2	few	TRBV11-2	TRBJ2-5
TGTGCAAGTCGCTTACAACCGGGGGCGCGAAGCTATGGCTACACCTTC	CASRLQPGARSYGYTF	-	-	TRBV12-2	TRBJ1-2
TGTGCCAGCAGCTCAAGTGCGAACACTGAAGCTTTCTTT	CASSSSANTEAFF	-	-	TRBV7-6	TRBJ1-1